The source of this TCR beta chain is a study of blood T cell repertoires in COVID-19. The wider study: COVID-19 samples, acute and convalescent, were from the United States, Italy and Spain. Sources were T cells, B-cell-depleted T cells, or PBMCs; the material itself was cDNA or gDNA.

Germline values: CDR1 KGHSH, CDR2 LQKENI. CDR3 length: 15 amino acids. The junction had 3 bases not matched to a gene; V was cut back by 6 bases and J by 2 bases. Original processing methods: Amplifying reference gene primers gave estimates of nucleated cell counts. Data came from immunoSEQ multiplex PCR; TCRdb stores just in-frame clones and leaves some out. V and J calls and clone size are given by that table; D and trimming were obtained from the DNA. The table has about 330,000 clones, around 90% seen once. The receptor was isolated from a man aged 18 to 29 who had recovered from COVID-19. Sequencing was done on a sample of peripheral blood. The rearrangement joins TRBV18 to TRBJ2-6; 8 nucleotides match TRBD1. In DNA, the CDR3 is TGTGCCAGCTCGCAGGGGGCGGCTGGGGCCAACGTCCTGACTTTC. Its protein product is CASSQGAAGANVLTF. The full variable domain, rest sourced from reference TRBV18 and TRBJ2-6, is NAGVMQNPRHLVRRRGQEARLRCSPMKGHSHVYWYRQLPEEGLKFMVYLQKENIIDESGMPKERFSAEFPKEGPSILRIQQVVRGDSAAYFCASSQGAAGANVLTFGAGSRLTVL.